This TCR beta chain was sequenced in a study of cytomegalovirus exposure and HLA in healthy donors. PCR was performed using 60 Vbeta and 13 Jbeta primers. Only in-frame clones appear in the TCRdb table, and some are missing; sequencing was by immunoSEQ multiplex PCR. This sample has about 250,000 clones; about 88% occur once, and the top ten carry 0.24%. The TCR comes from a girl aged 2-9 years in good health and CMV-seronegative. Sequencing input: PBMCs.

The CDR3 DNA is TGCAGCGTTGCGGCGGGAGGAAACTGGGGGGAGACCCAGTACTTC. Translation gives CSVAAGGNWGETQYF. The genes are TRBV29-1 and TRBJ2-5, with 8 bases fitting TRBD2. CDR1 is SQVTM and CDR2 is ANQGSEA in the germline V gene. The V gene end was trimmed by 4 bases and the J gene end by 5 bases; junction bases not matched to a gene: 12. This CDR3 is built from 15 residues.